What follows is one TCR beta chain and its context. Though nominally healthy at sampling, donors likely had unrecorded immune exposures. Primers included in the PCR were 60 Vbeta and 13 Jbeta primers. Produced via immunoSEQ multiplex PCR; TCRdb's table is partial and in-frame only. In all, the sample yields about 88,000 clones. This entry comes from a study of cytomegalovirus exposure and HLA in healthy donors. CDR1 and CDR2 (germline): MDHEN, SYDVKM. This CDR3 comprises 12 residues. Trimming removed 2 bases at V and 6 bases at J, with 5 bases between. The chain links TRBV28 to TRBJ1-5, with no clear D. The sequence came from a girl aged 5-17 years in good health and CMV-seropositive. The sample was PBMCs. CDR3 loop: CASSLVVQPQHF. DNA of the CDR3: TGTGCCAGCAGTTTAGTCGTTCAGCCCCAGCATTTT.